This record looks at one T cell receptor (beta chain) sequence and its context. In the original workflow: Cell counts per sample came from amplifying reference gene primers. Sequencing used immunoSEQ multiplex PCR; TCRdb keeps in-frame clones, though not all of them. Clonal size and the V and J genes are those of that table, whereas D and trimming came from the DNA. Here the sample spans around 270,000 clones, more than 85% being singletons. The data were obtained in a study of blood T cell repertoires in COVID-19. In the study overall: PBMCs, B-cell-depleted T cells, or T cells provided the cDNA or gDNA that made up the material.

It was during active infection that Seattle patients were enrolled and then longitudinally followed. This CDR3 spans 16 amino acids. Trimming cost V 2 bases and J 2 bases; bases outside gene matches: 7. CDR1 is SGHDN and CDR2 is FVKESK in the germline V gene. Sequencing input: peripheral blood. The chain carries TRBV14 and TRBJ2-7, with TRBD1 identical over 9 bases. This clonotype originated in a woman aged 55 to 70 with COVID-19, enrolled during active disease. The CDR3 nucleotides read TGTGCCAGCAGCCAACGTACGGGACAGGGACCCTACGAGCAGTACTTC. Amino acid sequence: CASSQRTGQGPYEQYF.